The 2 T cell receptor beta chains in this list originate from one sample, sequenced in a study of tumor-infiltrating lymphocytes in primary liver carcinoma. Without any cell sorting, about 18-31 mg of bulk tissue yielded co-extracted RNA and DNA. Using a constant-region primer together with ProtoScript II reverse transcriptase, TCR beta cDNA was made from roughly 520 ng of total RNA. TCR beta libraries came from three nested multiplex PCR rounds using slightly modified ARM-PCR. For around 9 cycles apiece, the opening two PCR rounds ran with TRBV1-TRBV30 forward primers and a C-beta reverse primer. TCRdb reprocessed the multiplex PCR reads via MiXCR and lists one record per CDR3 protein. The sample lists about 74,000 distinct CDR3 sequences, roughly three quarters seen once, with around a quarter in the top ten. Material: liver tumor tissue from sampling region 4. Subset of the sample: tumor region T4, right-lateral pole. These receptors all stem from a man between 40 and 49 years old with primary liver carcinoma and hepatitis B virus infection.

Comments on this clonotype: Because it lacks the conserved phenylalanine or tryptophan at the end, this CDR3 is likely a read error. This chain connects TRBV11-2 to TRBJ2-1; 8 nucleotides agree with TRBD2. Germline loops: CDR1 SGHAT, CDR2 FQNNGV. The CDR3 runs 14 residues. DNA of the CDR3: TGTGCCAGCAGCCCGGGAGGGCCGTACAATGACCAGTTCTTA. Translating gives CASSPGGPYNDQFL.

As concerns this clonotype: The CDR3 does not close with the conserved phenylalanine or tryptophan, likely indicating a read error. The chain recombines TRBV29-1 with TRBJ2-3, with D possibly being TRBD1 (5 bases). V was clipped by 3 bases and J by 8 bases, with 18 bases between them. Germline V gene lookup returns CDR1 SQVTM and CDR2 ANQGSEA. The length of the CDR3 is 14 residues. The CDR3 spells CSVESCQGPGTQYL. The CDR3 bases are TGCAGCGTTGAGTCGTGCCAGGGCCCAGGTACGCAGTATCTT.